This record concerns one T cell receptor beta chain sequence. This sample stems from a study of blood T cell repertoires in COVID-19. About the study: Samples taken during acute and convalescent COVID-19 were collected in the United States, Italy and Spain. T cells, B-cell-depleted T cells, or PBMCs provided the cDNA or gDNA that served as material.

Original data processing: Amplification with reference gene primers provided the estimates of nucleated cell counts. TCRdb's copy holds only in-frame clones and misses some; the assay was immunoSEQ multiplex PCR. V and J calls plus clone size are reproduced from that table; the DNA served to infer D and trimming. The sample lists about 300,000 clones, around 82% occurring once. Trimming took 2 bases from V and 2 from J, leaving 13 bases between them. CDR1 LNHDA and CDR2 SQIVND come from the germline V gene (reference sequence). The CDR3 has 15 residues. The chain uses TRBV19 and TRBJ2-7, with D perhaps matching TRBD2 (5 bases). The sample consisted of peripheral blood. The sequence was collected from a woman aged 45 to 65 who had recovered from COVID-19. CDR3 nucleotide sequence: TGTGCCAGTAGTATAAAATGGACTGGAACCTACGAGCAGTACTTC. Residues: CASSIKWTGTYEQYF. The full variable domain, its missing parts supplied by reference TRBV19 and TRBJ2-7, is DGGITQSPKYLFRKEGQNVTLSCEQNLNHDAMYWYRQDPGQGLRLIYYSQIVNDFQKGDIAEGYSVSREKKESFPLTVTSAQKNPTAFYLCASSIKWTGTYEQYFGPGTRLTVT.